Given below is one T cell receptor beta chain in context. The antigen this receptor binds is unknown. No quality values exist for individual bases; no much larger clone is one base distant. The entry originates in a study of blood T cell repertoires in COVID-19 (dated by TCRdb to 2020 to 2022). Regarding the study in general: The collaborator samples originated in the United States, Italy and Spain and spanned the acute and convalescent phases of COVID-19. Where available, HLA class I and class II types were taken from metadata supplied by the sample provider and were not determined by assay-based typing. Sample metadata almost always included a de-identified subject ID, COVID-19 status, age in years and sex. The prospective study material was composed of cDNA or gDNA derived from T cells, B-cell-depleted T cells, or PBMCs. A freely available public database, intended as a resource for researchers studying the immune response to SARS-CoV-2, is where the repertoires were released. Samples were obtained from the ongoing ImmuneRACE study (first 160 participants) and from about 1,300 subjects provided by 6 global collaborators. Deeply sampled blood TCRbeta repertoires from subjects exposed to, actively infected with, or recovered from COVID-19 were included in the dataset. Study-level results and caveats: The quantity of clinical and demographic metadata differed by source and by participant and was supplied without curation.

The collaborating institutions used their own protocols to collect whole blood in K2EDTA tubes. For TCRbeta analysis, collaborator samples were shipped as frozen whole blood, as isolated PBMCs, or as DNA extracted from either sample type. The immunoSEQ Assay, a bias-controlled multiplex PCR, was used to amplify TCRbeta CDR3 regions from genomic DNA. As for the original processing: Nucleated cell counts per sample were estimated from amplification of reference gene primers within the assay. To quantify the absolute abundance of each unique TCRbeta CDR3 rearrangement, sequence reads were collapsed and filtered. Productive Simpson clonality was computed per sample as the square root of Simpson's diversity index over productive rearrangements. TCRdb holds this immuneACCESS table with in-frame rearrangements only. Some clones are missing; in checked studies, unresolved V genes explain under half, and the rest has no known cause. The DNA gave D and trimming, while V, J and clone size come from that table. Across this sample there are 100,000 to 150,000 clones, with approximately 83% seen only once. Of the sample, 20% to 30% is held by the ten largest clones.

The trim is 5 bases for V and 1 base for J, with a gap of 11 bases between the germline ends. The CDR3 spans 14 residues, from the cysteine through the phenylalanine. The retained sequence is limited to the CDR3, 42 bases, with the frame set at the first base. Reading the germline V gene gives CDR1 KGHSH and CDR2 LQKENI. The sample taken for sequencing was peripheral blood. The chain joins TRBV18 to TRBJ1-1; TRBD1 is a possible D gene, resting on 5 matching bases. The sequence came from a woman of 80 years or more with acute or convalescent COVID-19. The CDR3 here reads CASSADSKNTEAFF. The bases are TGTGCCAGCTCAGCTGACAGTAAGAACACTGAAGCTTTCTTT.